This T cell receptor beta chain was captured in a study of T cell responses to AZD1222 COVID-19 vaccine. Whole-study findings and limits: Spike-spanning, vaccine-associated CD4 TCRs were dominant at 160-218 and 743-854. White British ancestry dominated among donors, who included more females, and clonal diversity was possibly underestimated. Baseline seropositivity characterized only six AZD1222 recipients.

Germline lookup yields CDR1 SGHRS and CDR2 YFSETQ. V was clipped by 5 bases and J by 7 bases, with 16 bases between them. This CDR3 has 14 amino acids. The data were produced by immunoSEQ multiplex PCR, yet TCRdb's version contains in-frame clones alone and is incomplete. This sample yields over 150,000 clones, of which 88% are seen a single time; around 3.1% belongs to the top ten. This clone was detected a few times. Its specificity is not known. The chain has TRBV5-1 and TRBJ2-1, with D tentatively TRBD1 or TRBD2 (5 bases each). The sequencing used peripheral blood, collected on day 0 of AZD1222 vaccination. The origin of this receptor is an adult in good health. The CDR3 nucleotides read TGCGCCAGCAGTCTGTCCGGGACCAAAAATGAGCAGTTCTTC. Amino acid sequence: CASSLSGTKNEQFF.